The rows below give T cell receptor beta chains drawn from one sample of a study of control samples from healthy donors and cancer patients. Some clones are missing from TCRdb's copy, which holds only in-frame ones; the method was immunoSEQ multiplex PCR. The repertoire holds approximately 97,000 clones, about 92% seen once, with 2% to 2.5% in the top ten. The sequenced material came from blood. The receptor set was obtained from a young woman in good health. The CDR3 runs from the conserved cysteine through the conserved F or W. The size of a clone is reported for some rows only, either as once, few or many, or as a class for expanded clones.

clone size: -
V gene: TRBV3-1/TRBV3-2
J gene: TRBJ1-3
CDR3 protein: CASSQMAGDPRGNTIYF

clone size: -
V gene: TRBV19
J gene: TRBJ1-5
CDR3 protein: CASSNGINQPQHF

clone size: -
V gene: TRBV6-5
J gene: TRBJ2-1
CDR3 protein: CASSYPKDGSYNEQFF

clone size: -
V gene: TRBV4-3
J gene: TRBJ1-1
CDR3 protein: CASSQEAGTEAFF

clone size: -
V gene: TRBV6-2/TRBV6-3
J gene: TRBJ1-1
CDR3 protein: CASSYSRTVNTEAFF

clone size: -
V gene: TRBV30
J gene: TRBJ1-2
CDR3 protein: CAWRGFYGYTF

clone size: -
V gene: TRBV20-1
J gene: TRBJ1-2
CDR3 protein: CSASVNSKAYGYTF

clone size: -
V gene: TRBV4-1
J gene: TRBJ1-5
CDR3 protein: CASSRNTGESQPQHF

clone size: -
V gene: TRBV7-2
J gene: TRBJ2-7
CDR3 protein: CASSSTAGSGNSYEQYF

clone size: -
V gene: TRBV30
J gene: TRBJ1-6
CDR3 protein: CAWSVGSSPLHF

clone size: -
V gene: TRBV11-3
J gene: TRBJ2-1
CDR3 protein: CASSLQSTVSYNEQFF

clone size: -
V gene: TRBV11-3
J gene: TRBJ2-1
CDR3 protein: CASSSRNNEQFF

clone size: -
V gene: TRBV19
J gene: TRBJ1-5
CDR3 protein: CASSMRGQGNQPQHF

clone size: -
V gene: TRBV7-9
J gene: TRBJ1-5
CDR3 protein: CASSLNPGDQPQHF

clone size: -
V gene: TRBV2
J gene: TRBJ2-1
CDR3 protein: CASSDLFGESSYNEQFF

clone size: once
V gene: TRBV10-3
J gene: TRBJ2-3
CDR3 protein: CAISEFPGTDTQYF

clone size: few
V gene: TRBV6-5
J gene: TRBJ2-7
CDR3 protein: CASSYADGSYEQYF

clone size: -
V gene: TRBV19
J gene: TRBJ1-2
CDR3 protein: CASSIVHRRGYTF

clone size: -
V gene: TRBV29-1
J gene: TRBJ2-6
CDR3 protein: CSARTGGGAGANVLTF

clone size: -
V gene: TRBV7-2
J gene: TRBJ2-1
CDR3 protein: CASSLVTRRPYNEQFF

clone size: -
V gene: TRBV14
J gene: TRBJ2-3
CDR3 protein: CASSRTQGADTQYF

clone size: -
V gene: TRBV11-3
J gene: TRBJ1-1
CDR3 protein: CASTQMGIRGWGTEAFF

clone size: -
V gene: TRBV19
J gene: TRBJ1-1
CDR3 protein: CASSIQGAVDTEAFF

clone size: -
V gene: TRBV5-1
J gene: TRBJ1-1
CDR3 protein: CASSLDSSNTEAFF

clone size: -
V gene: TRBV12-5
J gene: TRBJ1-1
CDR3 protein: CASGFPRTAEAFF

clone size: -
V gene: TRBV19
J gene: TRBJ1-2
CDR3 protein: CATTRGYGYTF

clone size: -
V gene: TRBV7-6
J gene: TRBJ1-2
CDR3 protein: CASSLEGGDGYTF

clone size: -
V gene: TRBV9
J gene: TRBJ2-3
CDR3 protein: CASSVFQGANTDTQYF

clone size: -
V gene: TRBV15
J gene: TRBJ2-1
CDR3 protein: CATSRGVSSYEQFF

clone size: -
V gene: TRBV19
J gene: TRBJ2-6
CDR3 protein: CASSSRTGGARANVLTF

clone size: -
V gene: TRBV7-9
J gene: TRBJ1-1
CDR3 protein: CASSLALWGAWAEAFF

clone size: -
V gene: TRBV9
J gene: TRBJ2-5
CDR3 protein: CASSVAGAGAETQYF

clone size: -
V gene: TRBV4-1
J gene: TRBJ2-5
CDR3 protein: CASSPRLLETQYF

clone size: -
V gene: TRBV6-4
J gene: TRBJ2-1
CDR3 protein: CASSVGIAGNYEQFF

clone size: once
V gene: TRBV27
J gene: TRBJ2-2
CDR3 protein: CASSPPNRVGELFF

clone size: -
V gene: TRBV4-3
J gene: TRBJ1-5
CDR3 protein: CASSQDRGFHQPQHF

clone size: -
V gene: TRBV15
J gene: TRBJ1-3
CDR3 protein: CATSRDLYGNTIYF

clone size: -
V gene: TRBV2
J gene: TRBJ1-1
CDR3 protein: CASNRGSWEAFF

clone size: -
V gene: TRBV10-3
J gene: TRBJ2-1
CDR3 protein: CAISESGSDNEQFF

clone size: -
V gene: TRBV28
J gene: TRBJ1-3
CDR3 protein: CAYRDRGLGNTIYF

clone size: once
V gene: TRBV2
J gene: TRBJ1-2
CDR3 protein: CASSAGQASGYGYTF

clone size: -
V gene: TRBV6-1
J gene: TRBJ1-5
CDR3 protein: CASSELLYSNQPQHF

clone size: -
V gene: TRBV2
J gene: TRBJ2-7
CDR3 protein: CASNLGSAYEQYF

clone size: few
V gene: TRBV6-4
J gene: TRBJ1-6
CDR3 protein: CASSPGEEGNSPLHF

clone size: once
V gene: TRBV4-2
J gene: TRBJ1-2
CDR3 protein: CASSQDGGGVYGYTF

clone size: -
V gene: TRBV6-6
J gene: TRBJ1-6
CDR3 protein: CASSYLGAGNSPLHF

clone size: few
V gene: TRBV24-1
J gene: TRBJ2-3
CDR3 protein: CATSDPAGTSATDTQYF

clone size: -
V gene: TRBV19
J gene: TRBJ1-4
CDR3 protein: CASSISDEKLFF

clone size: -
V gene: TRBV10-1
J gene: TRBJ2-5
CDR3 protein: CASSESGNQETQYF

clone size: -
V gene: TRBV5-6
J gene: TRBJ1-1
CDR3 protein: CASSFSGGTEAFF

clone size: -
V gene: TRBV7-9
J gene: TRBJ2-3
CDR3 protein: CASSLGVASDTQYF

clone size: -
V gene: TRBV5-4
J gene: TRBJ2-7
CDR3 protein: CASSLVQGYEQYF

clone size: -
V gene: TRBV11-3
J gene: TRBJ1-1
CDR3 protein: CASSLSPNTEAFF

clone size: -
V gene: TRBV5-7
J gene: TRBJ2-7
CDR3 protein: CASSLVDRTYEQYF

clone size: -
V gene: TRBV18
J gene: TRBJ2-5
CDR3 protein: CASSPSRTGRKTQYF

clone size: -
V gene: TRBV19
J gene: TRBJ1-5
CDR3 protein: CASSIPDRGLSGNQPQHF

clone size: -
V gene: TRBV6-6
J gene: TRBJ1-2
CDR3 protein: CASRETGALYGYTF